This TCR beta chain came from a study of blood T cell repertoires in COVID-19. Study-level background: Acute and convalescent COVID-19 samples came from the United States, Italy and Spain.

Authors' methods: Nucleated cell counts were estimated from reference gene primer amplification. TCRdb's copy holds only in-frame clones and misses some; the assay was immunoSEQ multiplex PCR. That table is the source of V, J and clone size, and D and trimming were worked out from the DNA. The sample consists of approximately 200,000 clones, approximately 90% of them appearing once. V dropped 6 bases and J dropped 9; count of bases not matched to a gene: 7. CDR1 and CDR2 from the germline V gene are DFQATT and SNEGSKA (reference sequence). The CDR3 has 11 residues. This chain connects TRBV20-1 to TRBJ1-2; TRBD1 matches 7 bases. What was sequenced was PBMCs or T cells enriched from blood (not recorded which). The sequence was collected from a woman younger than 30 in a cohort exposed to, infected with or recovered from COVID-19 (not recorded which). CDR3 amino acids: CSAILQGSYTF. The CDR3 DNA reads as TGCAGTGCCATCCTACAGGGGAGCTACACCTTC.